One and the same sample provided the 6 T cell receptor beta chains below, sequenced in a study of T cell responses to AZD1222 COVID-19 vaccine (dated by TCRdb to the early 2020s). Library preparation used the immunoSEQ multiplex PCR assay. Entries here come from immuneACCESS through TCRdb and include only in-frame sequences with V and J called. Some clones fail to appear in such tables; in the studies checked, an unresolved V gene covers under half of the shortfall, and the cause of the remainder is unknown. The sample table shows roughly 80,000 clones, and 87% are seen once. Around 10% of the sample comes from the top ten. The intended sense of this specimen's time point label: about 28 days (+/-7) after the second vaccine dose. The specimen comprised peripheral blood, sampled 28 days after the second AZD1222 dose. Receptors originate from an adult who received the AZD1222 COVID-19 vaccine.

The gene calls are TRBV2 and TRBJ1-5, with D possibly matching TRBD1 (6 bases). The CDR3 extends over 14 amino acids. The germline V and J ends were trimmed by 3 bases and 5 bases, with 11 bases remaining between them. Germline CDR1 and CDR2: SNHLY and FYNNEI. This chain's CDR3 is CASSERGAHQPQHF. The CDR3 nucleotides read TGTGCCAGCAGTGAGAGGGGGGCCCATCAGCCCCAGCATTTT.

V usage is TRBV7-2 and J usage is TRBJ2-7; tentative D call: TRBD1 (5 bases). The germline V and J ends were trimmed by 1 base and 5 bases, with 12 bases remaining between them. This CDR3 spans 14 amino acids. The germline V gene has CDR1 SGHTA and CDR2 FQGNSA. Here the CDR3 reads CASSLGGPIDEQYF. Here the CDR3 DNA reads TGTGCCAGCAGCTTAGGGGGCCCTATCGACGAGCAGTACTTC.

Worth noting for this clone: This same CDR3 is encoded by further DNA sequences in the sample. This chain connects TRBV6-5 to TRBJ1-5, with 11 bases identical to TRBD1. This CDR3 spans 15 amino acids. Germline V CDR1 and CDR2: MNHEY, SVGAGI. The trim removed 6 bases at V and 6 bases at J, leaving 7 bases unmatched. CDR3 coding DNA: TGTGCCAGCAGCCCCGGACAGGGGGCCGGTCAGCCCCAGCATTTT. Its protein is CASSPGQGAGQPQHF.

The genes are TRBV7-9 and TRBJ2-5; 13 bases map to TRBD2. The CDR3 extends over 17 amino acids. J lost 9 bases, V lost 2 bases, and 12 bases had no gene match. The germline V gene encodes CDR1 SEHNR and CDR2 FQNEAQ (reference sequence). The CDR3 spells CASSLSFLGTSGDPQYF. CDR3 nucleotide sequence: TGTGCCAGCAGCTTATCCTTTCTCGGGACTAGCGGGGATCCCCAGTACTTC.

The chain uses TRBV7-3 and TRBJ1-1; no clear D gene. The CDR3 contains 14 residues. V lost 5 bases to trimming and J lost 5 bases, with 15 bases between them. Germline V gives CDR1 SGHTA, CDR2 FQGTGA. CDR3 residues: CASSLTTLATEAFF. In DNA form, the CDR3 reads TGTGCCAGCAGCCTTACTACCCTGGCAACTGAAGCTTTCTTT.

V usage is TRBV7-2 and J usage is TRBJ1-2; 7 bases fit TRBD1. The V segment lost 0 bases and the J segment 4 bases; nucleotides outside the gene matches: 8. This CDR3 is 16 amino acids long. From germline, CDR1 is SGHTA and CDR2 FQGNSA. The CDR3 spells CASSLAPTGSGYGYTF. CDR3 sequence (DNA): TGTGCCAGCAGCTTAGCGCCGACAGGGTCGGGCTATGGCTACACCTTC.